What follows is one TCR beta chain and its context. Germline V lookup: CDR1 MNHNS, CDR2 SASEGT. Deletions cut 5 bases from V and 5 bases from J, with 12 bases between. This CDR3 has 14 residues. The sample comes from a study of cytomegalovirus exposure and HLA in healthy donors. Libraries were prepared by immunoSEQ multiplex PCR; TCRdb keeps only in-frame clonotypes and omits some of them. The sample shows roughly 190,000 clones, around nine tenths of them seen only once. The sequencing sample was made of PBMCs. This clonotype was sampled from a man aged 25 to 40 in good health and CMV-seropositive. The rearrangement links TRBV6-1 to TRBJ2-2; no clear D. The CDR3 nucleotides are TGTGCCAGCAGTTGGAGTTCCGGGACCGGGGAGCTGTTTTTT. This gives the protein CASSWSSGTGELFF.